The following is a TCR beta chain sequence with its context. This entry belongs to a study of blood T cell repertoires in COVID-19. Only in-frame clones appear in the TCRdb table, and some are missing; sequencing was by immunoSEQ multiplex PCR. The top ten hold about 5.7% of the sample, which has 250,000 to 300,000 clones, around 88% seen once. This TCR was recovered from a man older than 75 with acute or convalescent COVID-19. Specimen: peripheral blood.

As DNA, the CDR3 is TGTGCCAGCAGATTCGAATGGGGGGGCAATCAGCCCCAGCATTTT. Translation: CASRFEWGGNQPQHF. The chain is built from TRBV28 and TRBJ1-5; D perhaps matches TRBD1 (5 bases). Germline values: CDR1 MDHEN, CDR2 SYDVKM. This CDR3 is 15 amino acids long. The V gene lost 6 bases and the J gene lost 2 bases, with 14 bases spanning the gap.